The table lists the clone carrying this TCR beta chain with a few counts. V was cut by 4 bases and J by 2 bases, with 10 bases left in between. Germline V gene lookup returns CDR1 SGHNT and CDR2 YYREEE (reference sequence). CDR3 length: 13 amino acids. Sampling of each donor yielded at least one pre-ART PBMC sample and at least two post-ART PBMC samples. The run of the v3.0 immunoSEQ assay was at survey level. TCRdb keeps only in-frame clones here, not all; method: immunoSEQ multiplex PCR. The sample carries about 6,400 clones, around 77% recorded once. This specimen belongs to a study of long-term antiretroviral therapy in people with HIV. In the study overall: The study's earliest collections predate the 2015 immediate-ART recommendation by about a decade.

The V gene is TRBV5-4, the J gene TRBJ2-7; D not certain. The clonotype originates from a man aged 40-55 years with HIV. The starting material was unsorted PBMCs, obtained 0.5 years before starting antiretroviral therapy. This chain's CDR3 is CASSVDGPYEQYF. Written as DNA, the CDR3 is TGTGCCAGCAGCGTGGACGGACCCTACGAGCAGTACTTC.